This TCR beta chain was identified during a study of shared clonotypes between healthy human individuals. This CDR3 region has 13 residues. Trimming at V came to 3 bases and at J to 10 bases, leaving 9 bases not matched to a gene. The V gene's germline CDR1 is SQVTM and CDR2 ANQGSEA. The assay was run at deep level. It was around 180 ng DNA, 30,000 or so T cell genomes, that sorted-subset replicate PCRs used. In the original processing: With immunoSEQ giving junction-only sequences and no quality scores, filtering differed. Clones were read by immunoSEQ multiplex PCR, and TCRdb kept only the in-frame ones, dropping some. The DNA gave D and trimming, while V, J and clone size come from that table. The repertoire holds around 510,000 clones, with around 96% as singletons. Remarks on this clone: Its target is unknown.

The study, taken as a whole, reports: The naive CD4 repertoires of several donors were compared, and approximately 4.5% of clonotypes were shared.

This chain uses TRBV29-1 with TRBJ2-1; TRBD2 agrees at 7 bases. Sample: naive CD4+ T cells sorted from blood. As to subset: CD45RA+ positively selected. The receptor was isolated from a woman in her 30s in good health. The CDR3 sequence is CSVEPTSYSEQFF. The DNA of the CDR3 is TGCAGCGTTGAGCCGACTAGCTACAGCGAGCAGTTCTTC.